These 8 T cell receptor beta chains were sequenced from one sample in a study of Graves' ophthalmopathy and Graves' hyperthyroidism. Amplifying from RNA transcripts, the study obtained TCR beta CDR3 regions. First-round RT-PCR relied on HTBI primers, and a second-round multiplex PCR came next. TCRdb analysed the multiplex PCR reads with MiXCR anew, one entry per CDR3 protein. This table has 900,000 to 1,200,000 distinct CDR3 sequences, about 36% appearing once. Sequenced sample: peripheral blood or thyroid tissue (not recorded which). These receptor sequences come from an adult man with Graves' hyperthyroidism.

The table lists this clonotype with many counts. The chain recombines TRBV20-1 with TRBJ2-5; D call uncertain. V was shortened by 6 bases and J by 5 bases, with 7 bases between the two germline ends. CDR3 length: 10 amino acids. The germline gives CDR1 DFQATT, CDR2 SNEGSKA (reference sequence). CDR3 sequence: CSAAKETQYF. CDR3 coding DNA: TGCAGTGCGGCCAAGGAGACCCAGTACTTC.

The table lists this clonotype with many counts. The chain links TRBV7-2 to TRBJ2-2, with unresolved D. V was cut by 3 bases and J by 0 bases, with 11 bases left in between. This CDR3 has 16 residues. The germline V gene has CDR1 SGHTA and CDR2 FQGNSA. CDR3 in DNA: TGTGCCAGCAGCTTTTTCGCGAGACCGAACACCGGGGAGCTGTTTTTT. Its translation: CASSFFARPNTGELFF.

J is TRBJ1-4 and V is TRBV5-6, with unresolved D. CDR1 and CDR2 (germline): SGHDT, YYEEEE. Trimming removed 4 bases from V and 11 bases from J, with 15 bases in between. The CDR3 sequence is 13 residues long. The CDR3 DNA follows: TGTGCCAGCAGCGCGGGTAAATCTAGCAAACTGTTTTTT. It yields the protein CASSAGKSSKLFF.

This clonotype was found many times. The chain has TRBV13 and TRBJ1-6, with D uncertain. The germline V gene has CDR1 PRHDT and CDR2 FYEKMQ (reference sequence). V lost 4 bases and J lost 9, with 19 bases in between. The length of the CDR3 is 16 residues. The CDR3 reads CASSSSDSRTGSPLHF. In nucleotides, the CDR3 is TGTGCCAGCAGCTCATCCGACTCCCGCACGGGTTCACCCCTCCACTTT.

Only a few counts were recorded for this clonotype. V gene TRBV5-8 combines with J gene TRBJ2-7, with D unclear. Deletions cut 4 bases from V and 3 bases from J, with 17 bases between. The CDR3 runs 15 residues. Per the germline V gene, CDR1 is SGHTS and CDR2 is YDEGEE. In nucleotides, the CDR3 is TGTGCCAGCAGCGAGATTGGGCACACCGGCTACGAGCAGTACTTC. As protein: CASSEIGHTGYEQYF. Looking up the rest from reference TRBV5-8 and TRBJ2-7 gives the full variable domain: EAGVTQSPTHLIKTRGQQATLRCSPISGHTSVYWYQQALGLGLQFLLWYDEGEERNRGNFPPRFSGRQFPNYSSELNVNALELEDSALYLCASSEIGHTGYEQYFGPGTRLTVT.

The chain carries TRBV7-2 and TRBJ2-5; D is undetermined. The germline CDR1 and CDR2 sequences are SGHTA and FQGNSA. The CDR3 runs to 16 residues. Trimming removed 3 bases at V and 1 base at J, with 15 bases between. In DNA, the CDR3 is TGTGCCAGCAGCTTGGGTACCACCATAATCCAAGAGACCCAGTACTTC. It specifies CASSLGTTIIQETQYF. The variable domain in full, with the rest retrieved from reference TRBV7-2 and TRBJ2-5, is GAGVSQSPSNKVTEKGKDVELRCDPISGHTALYWYRQSLGQGLEFLIYFQGNSAPDKSGLPSDRFSAERTGGSVSTLTIQRTQQEDSAVYLCASSLGTTIIQETQYFGPGTRLLVL.

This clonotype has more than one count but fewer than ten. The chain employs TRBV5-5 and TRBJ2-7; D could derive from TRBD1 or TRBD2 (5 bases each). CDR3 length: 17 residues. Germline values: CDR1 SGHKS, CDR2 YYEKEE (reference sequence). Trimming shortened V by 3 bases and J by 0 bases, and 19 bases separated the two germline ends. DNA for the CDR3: TGTGCCAGCAGCTCGATCAGTTCCGGGACCGTCTCCTACGAGCAGTACTTC. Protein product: CASSSISSGTVSYEQYF.

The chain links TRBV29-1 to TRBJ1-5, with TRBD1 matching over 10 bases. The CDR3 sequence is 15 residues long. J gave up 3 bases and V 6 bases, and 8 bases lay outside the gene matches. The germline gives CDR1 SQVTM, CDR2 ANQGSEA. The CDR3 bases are TGCAGCGTGTCAGTAGGGACAGGGGTCAATCAGCCCCAGCATTTT. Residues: CSVSVGTGVNQPQHF.